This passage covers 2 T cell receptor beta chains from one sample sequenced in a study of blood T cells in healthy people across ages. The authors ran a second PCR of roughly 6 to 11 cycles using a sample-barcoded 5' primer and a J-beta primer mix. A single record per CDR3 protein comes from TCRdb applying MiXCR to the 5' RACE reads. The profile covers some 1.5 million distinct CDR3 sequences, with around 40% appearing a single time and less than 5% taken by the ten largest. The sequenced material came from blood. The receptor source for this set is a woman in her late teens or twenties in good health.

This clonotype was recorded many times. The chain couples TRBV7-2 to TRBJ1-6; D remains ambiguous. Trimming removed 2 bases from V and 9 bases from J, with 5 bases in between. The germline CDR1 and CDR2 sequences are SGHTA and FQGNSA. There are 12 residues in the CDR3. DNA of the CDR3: TGTGCCAGCAGCTTATCTGGTTCACCCCTCCACTTT. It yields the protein CASSLSGSPLHF.

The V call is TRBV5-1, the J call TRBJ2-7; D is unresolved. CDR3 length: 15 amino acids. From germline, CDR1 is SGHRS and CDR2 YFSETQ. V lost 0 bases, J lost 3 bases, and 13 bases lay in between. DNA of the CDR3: TGCGCCAGCAGCTTGGAGGAACAGTCGTACTACGAGCAGTACTTC. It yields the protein CASSLEEQSYYEQYF.